This TCR beta chain stems from a study of cytomegalovirus exposure and HLA in healthy donors. PCR amplification relied on 60 Vbeta primers (plus 13 Jbeta primers). Only in-frame clones appear in the TCRdb table, and some are missing; sequencing was by immunoSEQ multiplex PCR. The table lists some 110,000 clones, over 75% of them singletons. Germline assignment: CDR1 SGHAT and CDR2 FQDESV (reference sequence). V was pared by 5 bases and J by 5 bases, with 14 bases of the junction left unmatched. The CDR3 runs 16 residues. Broader study findings: The availability of immune exposure information extended only to CMV serostatus. Earlier analysis found most TCR beta V segments productive about 90% or about 30% of the time.

Comment on this clone: Its antigen remains unknown.

This chain links TRBV11-1 with TRBJ1-2; 7 bases are a match to TRBD1. Sequences were obtained from PBMCs. The sequence was collected from a man aged 55 to 70 in good health and CMV-seropositive. The DNA of the CDR3 is TGTGCCAGCAGCCTGGGACAGACTTACTCCCCTTATGGCTACACCTTC. This translates into CASSLGQTYSPYGYTF.